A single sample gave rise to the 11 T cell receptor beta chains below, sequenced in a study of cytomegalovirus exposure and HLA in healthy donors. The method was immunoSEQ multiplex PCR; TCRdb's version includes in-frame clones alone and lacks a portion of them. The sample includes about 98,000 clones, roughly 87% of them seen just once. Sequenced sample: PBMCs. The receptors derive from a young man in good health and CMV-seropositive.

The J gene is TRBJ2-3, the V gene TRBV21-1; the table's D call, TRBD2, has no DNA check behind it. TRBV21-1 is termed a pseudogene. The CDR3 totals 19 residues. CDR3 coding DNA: TGTGCCAGCAGCAAAGATTCAGAAGGGACTCAAACTAGCACAGATACGCAGTATTTT. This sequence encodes CASSKDSEGTQTSTDTQYF.

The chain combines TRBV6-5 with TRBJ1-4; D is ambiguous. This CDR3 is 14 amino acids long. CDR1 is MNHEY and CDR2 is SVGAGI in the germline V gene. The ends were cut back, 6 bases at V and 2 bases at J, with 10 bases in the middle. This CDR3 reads CASRTRRTNEKLFF. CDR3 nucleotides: TGTGCCAGCAGAACCAGGAGGACTAATGAAAAACTGTTTTTT.

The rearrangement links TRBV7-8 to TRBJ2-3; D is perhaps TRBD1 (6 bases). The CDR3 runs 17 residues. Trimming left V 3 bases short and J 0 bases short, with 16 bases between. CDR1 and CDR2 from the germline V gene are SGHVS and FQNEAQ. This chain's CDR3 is CASSLGHRVISTDTQYF. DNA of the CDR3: TGTGCCAGCAGCTTGGGACACAGGGTTATAAGCACAGATACGCAGTATTTT.

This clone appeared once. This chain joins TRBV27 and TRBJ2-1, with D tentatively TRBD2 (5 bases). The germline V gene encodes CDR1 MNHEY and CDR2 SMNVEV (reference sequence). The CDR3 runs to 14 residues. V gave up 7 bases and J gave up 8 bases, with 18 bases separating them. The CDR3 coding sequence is TGTGCCAGCATGATCGGGGTGTATCATTATGAGCAGTTCTTC. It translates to CASMIGVYHYEQFF.

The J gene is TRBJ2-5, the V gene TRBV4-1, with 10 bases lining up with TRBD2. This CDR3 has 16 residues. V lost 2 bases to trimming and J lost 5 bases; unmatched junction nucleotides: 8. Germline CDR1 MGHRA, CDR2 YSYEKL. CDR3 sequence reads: CASSQRSGGARETQYF. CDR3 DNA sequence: TGCGCCAGCAGCCAACGGAGCGGGGGGGCTCGGGAGACCCAGTACTTC.

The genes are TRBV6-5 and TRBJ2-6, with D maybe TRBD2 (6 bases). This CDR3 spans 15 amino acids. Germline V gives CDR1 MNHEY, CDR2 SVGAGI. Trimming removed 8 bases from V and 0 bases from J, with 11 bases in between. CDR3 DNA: TGTGCCAGCGGGACTCCTAACTCTGGGGCCAACGTCCTGACTTTC. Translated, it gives CASGTPNSGANVLTF.

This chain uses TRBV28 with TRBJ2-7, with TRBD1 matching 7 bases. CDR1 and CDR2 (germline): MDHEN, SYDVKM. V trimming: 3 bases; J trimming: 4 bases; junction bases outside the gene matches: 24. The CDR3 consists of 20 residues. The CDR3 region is CASSFPPRRRQGPILYEQYF. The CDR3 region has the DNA TGTGCCAGCAGTTTCCCACCACGAAGAAGACAGGGACCTATTCTTTACGAGCAGTACTTC. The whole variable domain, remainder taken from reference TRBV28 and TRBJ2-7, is DVKVTQSSRYLVKRTGEKVFLECVQDMDHENMFWYRQDPGLGLRLIYFSYDVKMKEKGDIPEGYSVSREKKERFSLILESASTNQTSMYLCASSFPPRRRQGPILYEQYFGPGTRLTVT.

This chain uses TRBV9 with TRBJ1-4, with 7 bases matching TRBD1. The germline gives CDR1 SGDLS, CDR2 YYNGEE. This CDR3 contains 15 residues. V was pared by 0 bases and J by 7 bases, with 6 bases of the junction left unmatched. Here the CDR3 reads CASSVDQTGFEKLFF. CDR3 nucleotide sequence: TGTGCCAGCAGCGTAGACCAGACAGGGTTTGAAAAACTGTTTTTT.

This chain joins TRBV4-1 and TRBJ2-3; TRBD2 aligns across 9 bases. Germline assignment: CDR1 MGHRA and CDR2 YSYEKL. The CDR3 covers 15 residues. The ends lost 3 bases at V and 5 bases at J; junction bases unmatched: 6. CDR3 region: CASSQGAGGLDTQYF. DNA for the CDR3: TGCGCCAGCAGCCAGGGGGCGGGGGGGCTAGATACGCAGTATTTT.

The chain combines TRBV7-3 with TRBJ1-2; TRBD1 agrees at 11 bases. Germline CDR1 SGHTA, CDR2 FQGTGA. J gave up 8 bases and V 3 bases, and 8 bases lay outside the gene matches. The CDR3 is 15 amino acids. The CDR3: CASSFDGTGGYGYTF. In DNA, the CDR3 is TGTGCCAGCAGCTTCGATGGGACAGGGGGGTACGGCTACACCTTC.

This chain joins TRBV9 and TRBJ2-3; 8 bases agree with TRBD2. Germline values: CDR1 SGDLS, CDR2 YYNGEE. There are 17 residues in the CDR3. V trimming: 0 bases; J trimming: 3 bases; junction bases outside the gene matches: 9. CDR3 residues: CASSVAGGAGATDTQYF. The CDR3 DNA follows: TGTGCCAGCAGCGTAGCCGGAGGAGCGGGAGCGACAGATACGCAGTATTTT.